The T cell receptor beta chain described here comes from a study of T cells in tumors after PD-1 blockade. Study outcomes and limitations: Some novel exhausted tumor clones appeared in pre-treatment blood, suggesting peripheral recruitment.

The CDR3 length is 13 residues. The germline gives CDR1 SNHLY, CDR2 FYNNEI. Trimming left V 10 bases short and J 6 bases short, with 18 bases between. The assay was immunoSEQ multiplex PCR, and TCRdb's table has in-frame clones only and misses some. Counted here are 55,000 to 70,000 clones, around 80% occurring once; the ten biggest clones make up roughly an eighth. In the case of this clone: Its cognate antigen is unknown.

Sequenced material: PBMCs, taken before anti-PD-1 treatment. The chain recombines TRBV2 with TRBJ1-1; D remains unclear. The TCR comes from a human donor with basal cell carcinoma. The CDR3 DNA reads TGTGCCAACAATCGGGAGGGAATCTCTGAAGCTTTCTTT. Translating gives CANNREGISEAFF.